Listed below are T cell receptor beta chains from one sample, sequenced in a study of blood T cells in healthy people across ages. TCRdb itself ran the 5' RACE reads through MiXCR, one entry per CDR3 protein. The sample lists 750,000 or so distinct CDR3 sequences; 25% were seen once. The same data also went into a second study, on T cells of mothers and their children.

Sequenced input: blood. Receptors were obtained from a boy aged 10-17 years in good health. Each CDR3 is given with its conserved first and last residue. A D gene is named only where the DNA matches it firmly. Some rows have no size entry. The others give once, few or many, or a class for an expanded clone.

clone_size j_call v_call d_call cdr3_aa cdr3_nt
. TRBJ2-1 TRBV7-3 TRBD2 CASSNSAGGVGEQFF TGTGCCAGCAGCAATTCAGCGGGGGGGGTAGGGGAGCAGTTCTTC
few TRBJ2-3 TRBV5-1 . CASSFGDFTDTQYF TGCGCCAGCAGCTTTGGGGACTTCACAGATACGCAGTATTTT
. TRBJ1-5 TRBV6-1 TRBD1 CASSVNRGSIQPQHF TGTGCCAGCAGTGTTAACAGGGGAAGCATTCAGCCCCAGCATTTT
few TRBJ2-7 TRBV11-2 TRBD1 CASSLAGQGKQYF TGTGCCAGCAGCTTAGCCGGACAGGGAAAGCAGTATTTC
. TRBJ1-1 TRBV28 TRBD1 CASRRDRVTEAFF TGTGCCAGCAGACGGGACAGGGTAACTGAAGCTTTCTTT
many TRBJ2-7 TRBV28 . CASSYSGSYEQYF TGTGCCAGCAGTTATAGCGGATCCTACGAGCAGTACTTC
. TRBJ2-5 TRBV7-2 TRBD2 CASSFSLAGGSWETQYF TGTGCCAGCAGCTTCTCACTAGCGGGAGGGAGCTGGGAGACCCAGTACTTC
. TRBJ2-5 TRBV6-6 TRBD1 CASEQGGTETQYF TGTGCCAGCGAACAGGGGGGTACGGAGACCCAGTACTTC
. TRBJ1-2 TRBV6-5 . CASSYSRGDGSNYGYTF TGTGCCAGCAGTTACTCGCGGGGGGACGGATCTAACTATGGCTACACCTTC
few TRBJ2-4 TRBV7-2 . CASSLGHRAKNIQYF TGTGCCAGCAGCTTAGGCCACAGGGCCAAAAACATTCAGTACTTC
. TRBJ1-3 TRBV12-3/TRBV12-4 . CASRLHSGNTIYF TGTGCCAGCAGGTTACACTCTGGAAACACCATATATTTT
. TRBJ1-2 TRBV24-1 . CATSDTWRGGYTF TGTGCCACCAGTGATACTTGGAGGGGAGGCTACACCTTC
. TRBJ1-5 TRBV4-1 . CASALSGNQPQHF TGCGCCAGCGCCTTGTCCGGTAACCAGCCCCAGCATTTT
few TRBJ1-5 TRBV20-1 TRBD1 CSARSGTGYNQPQHF TGCAGTGCTAGATCGGGGACAGGGTACAATCAGCCCCAGCATTTT
few TRBJ2-3 TRBV12-2 . CASRLETGTGSSTDTQYF TGTGCAAGTCGCTTAGAAACCGGGACAGGATCCTCCACAGATACGCAGTATTTT
. TRBJ1-4 TRBV29-1 . CSVKDSNEKLFF TGCAGCGTTAAGGATTCTAATGAAAAACTGTTTTTT
. TRBJ2-3 TRBV29-1 TRBD2 CSVEDLKRESTDTQYF TGCAGCGTTGAAGATCTAAAGCGGGAGAGCACAGATACGCAGTATTTT
. TRBJ2-7 TRBV27 TRBD2 CASSLWDRPGLAGGPSTYEQYF TGTGCCAGCAGTTTGTGGGACAGACCCGGACTAGCGGGAGGCCCCTCCACCTACGAGCAGTACTTC
. TRBJ2-5 TRBV9 . CASSVEAGIKTQYF TGTGCCAGCAGCGTAGAGGCAGGCATAAAGACCCAGTACTTC
few TRBJ1-2 TRBV5-6 . CASSLVLGMVGYTF TGTGCCAGCAGCTTAGTTTTGGGGATGGTTGGCTACACCTTC
. TRBJ1-1 TRBV5-1 . CASSSGSKNTEAFF TGCGCCAGCAGCTCCGGGTCCAAAAACACTGAAGCTTTCTTT
. TRBJ2-5 TRBV12-3/TRBV12-4 TRBD2 CASSNRLAGGRETQYF TGTGCCAGCAGTAATCGACTAGCGGGGGGCCGGGAGACCCAGTACTTC
. TRBJ2-7 TRBV6-1 . CASSEWQGEQYF TGTGCCAGCAGTGAATGGCAGGGTGAGCAGTACTTC
few TRBJ2-7 TRBV6-6 TRBD2 CASTIAGGHYEQYF TGTGCCAGCACCATAGCGGGAGGGCACTACGAGCAGTACTTC
few TRBJ1-1 TRBV5-6 . CACSPGLMNTEAFF TGTGCCTGCAGCCCCGGACTCATGAACACTGAAGCTTTCTTT
few TRBJ2-1 TRBV29-1 TRBD2 CSVEHREGLFF TGCAGCGTCGAACACCGGGAGGGCCTGTTCTTC
. TRBJ2-1 TRBV7-9 TRBD1 CASSQLGQGLGNEQFF TGTGCCAGCAGCCAACTTGGACAGGGATTGGGAAATGAGCAGTTCTTC
few TRBJ2-1 TRBV3-1 . CASSPRTADYNEQFF TGTGCCAGCAGCCCCCGGACAGCTGATTACAATGAGCAGTTCTTC
few TRBJ2-6 TRBV28 TRBD1 CASSWTGYGANVLTF TGTGCCAGCAGTTGGACAGGGTACGGGGCCAACGTCCTGACTTTC
. TRBJ2-1 TRBV7-9 TRBD1 CASSFLDREFSDEQFF TGTGCCAGCAGCTTCCTGGACAGGGAGTTTTCGGATGAGCAGTTCTTC
few TRBJ1-2 TRBV28 . CASSLGLGGRGGYGYTF TGTGCCAGCAGTTTGGGACTCGGCGGCCGGGGGGGTTATGGCTACACCTTC
. TRBJ2-3 TRBV15 TRBD2 CATSSGPEAGWATDTQYF TGTGCCACCAGCAGCGGCCCTGAAGCGGGATGGGCCACAGATACGCAGTATTTT
few TRBJ2-5 TRBV9 TRBD1 CASSSGQGFLETQYF TGTGCCAGCAGCTCCGGACAGGGGTTTTTGGAGACCCAGTACTTC
few TRBJ1-2 TRBV2 . CASSVGGVYGYTF TGTGCCAGCAGTGTAGGAGGGGTCTATGGCTACACCTTC
. TRBJ2-6 TRBV29-1 . CSVDLGSGANVLTF TGCAGCGTTGATCTTGGTAGTGGGGCCAACGTCCTGACTTTC
. TRBJ2-3 TRBV7-3 . CASSFTGMTDTQYF TGTGCCAGCAGCTTCACTGGAATGACAGATACGCAGTATTTT
few TRBJ2-5 TRBV7-6 . CATMGLEETQYF TGTGCCACCATGGGACTTGAAGAGACCCAGTACTTC
. TRBJ2-1 TRBV9 . CASSVADRYNEQFF TGTGCCAGCAGCGTAGCGGACAGATACAATGAGCAGTTCTTC
. TRBJ2-5 TRBV29-1 . CSVEGTLGSVGETQYF TGCAGCGTTGAGGGGACCCTAGGGTCTGTTGGAGAGACCCAGTACTTC
. TRBJ2-4 TRBV5-1 . CASSSQRGLAKNIQYF TGCGCCAGCAGCTCTCAGAGGGGACTAGCCAAAAACATTCAGTACTTC
. TRBJ2-7 TRBV12-3/TRBV12-4 TRBD1 CASSLVDRGPDEQYF TGTGCCAGCAGTTTAGTGGACAGGGGTCCCGACGAGCAGTACTTC
. TRBJ2-1 TRBV7-2 . CASSLRMGYEQFF TGTGCCAGCAGTCTTAGGATGGGCTATGAGCAGTTCTTC
few TRBJ2-1 TRBV20-1 . CSASAGPPYNEQFF TGCAGTGCTAGCGCAGGCCCACCCTACAATGAGCAGTTCTTC
few TRBJ1-2 TRBV28 TRBD1 CASSTGQSPYGYTF TGTGCCAGCAGTACGGGACAGAGTCCCTATGGCTACACCTTC
few TRBJ2-7 TRBV6-6 TRBD1 CASSFDRDRVIYEQYF TGTGCCAGCAGTTTTGACCGGGACAGGGTTATATACGAGCAGTACTTC
. TRBJ2-5 TRBV20-1 . CSARTDQETQCF TGCAGTGCTAGGACGGACCAAGAGACCCAGTGCTTC
. TRBJ2-2 TRBV9 TRBD2 CASSVGGGGTGELFF TGTGCCAGCAGCGTAGGCGGGGGGGGTACCGGGGAGCTGTTTTTT
. TRBJ1-4 TRBV2 . CASTQRGSQEKLFF TGTGCCAGCACCCAGAGGGGTAGTCAAGAAAAACTGTTTTTT
. TRBJ2-1 TRBV19 TRBD1 CASSRDRLSPNEQFF TGTGCCAGTAGTAGGGACAGACTGAGTCCCAATGAGCAGTTCTTC
. TRBJ1-2 TRBV7-2 . CASSFTGSSGYTF TGTGCCAGCAGCTTCACAGGGTCGTCGGGCTACACCTTC
. TRBJ2-6 TRBV9 TRBD2 CASSAGGTGANVLTF TGTGCCAGCAGCGCCGGGGGGACTGGGGCCAACGTCCTGACTTTC